Each of the 20 T cell receptor beta chains below was sequenced from the same sample in a study of CD8 T cells in Susac syndrome. Reverse transcription of roughly 0.5 to 1 ug RNA was carried out with random hexamers. TCRdb passed the immunoSEQ multiplex PCR reads through MiXCR, listing each CDR3 protein once. The table lists 250,000 to 300,000 distinct CDR3 sequences, around nine tenths of them singletons, with 0.18% in the top ten. The sample consisted of CD8+ T cells from PBMCs. The origin of the receptors is a human donor with multiple sclerosis.

J is TRBJ1-1 and V is TRBV6-2 or TRBV6-3, with 7 bases that match TRBD1. This CDR3 spans 13 amino acids. The germline CDR1 and CDR2 sequences are MNHEY and SVGEGT. Trimming at V came to 7 bases and at J to 1 base, leaving 3 bases not matched to a gene. CDR3 sequence: CASNDRANTEAFF. The CDR3 bases are TGTGCCAGCAACGACAGGGCGAACACTGAAGCTTTCTTT.

This chain joins TRBV7-9 and TRBJ2-1; 7 bases fit TRBD2. The germline V gene has CDR1 SEHNR and CDR2 FQNEAQ (reference sequence). The CDR3 runs to 14 residues. Unmatched junction bases numbered 1, after V lost 4 bases and J lost 1 base. The CDR3: CASSWEGSYNEQFF. In DNA form, the CDR3 reads TGTGCCAGCAGCTGGGAGGGATCCTACAATGAGCAGTTCTTC.

This chain links TRBV7-2 with TRBJ2-5, with 7 bases matching TRBD1. CDR1 is SGHTA and CDR2 is FQGNSA in the germline V gene. This CDR3 has 17 amino acids. J lost 2 bases, V lost 4 bases, and 13 bases had no gene match. The CDR3 DNA sequence: TGTGCCAGCAGCTCGGCCCATAAGGGGGCAGGGCAAGAGACCCAGTACTTC. Its protein is CASSSAHKGAGQETQYF.

V usage is TRBV5-1 and J usage is TRBJ2-1; 7 nucleotides match TRBD1. Germline V gives CDR1 SGHRS, CDR2 YFSETQ. The CDR3 is made up of 15 amino acids. Trimming took 5 bases from V and 0 from J; bases not matched to a gene: 5. The CDR3, as DNA: TGCGCCAGCAGGAGGACAGGAAGCTCCTACAATGAGCAGTTCTTC. It yields the protein CASRRTGSSYNEQFF.

The chain has TRBV7-2 and TRBJ2-7; 13 bases are shared with TRBD2. Germline CDR1 is SGHTA and CDR2 is FQGNSA. This CDR3 comprises 16 residues. The V and J ends lost 1 base and 5 bases, in that order; junction bases with no gene match: 5. CDR3 bases: TGTGCCAGCAGCTTAGAGGGGGGACTAGCGGGGAACGAGCAGTACTTC. Its protein product is CASSLEGGLAGNEQYF.

This clonotype was seen only once. The rearrangement links TRBV7-9 to TRBJ2-5, with D perhaps matching TRBD1 or TRBD2 (6 bases each). CDR1 is SEHNR, CDR2 FQNEAQ, per germline (reference sequence). V was cut by 3 bases and J by 2 bases, with 16 bases left in between. This CDR3 has 16 amino acids. CDR3 sequence (DNA): TGTGCCAGCAGCTTTCCGCGCGGGACACCTCAAGAGACCCAGTACTTC. This gives the protein CASSFPRGTPQETQYF. The whole variable domain, filled in from reference TRBV7-9 and TRBJ2-5, reads DTGVSQNPRHKITKRGQNVTFRCDPISEHNRLYWYRQTLGQGPEFLTYFQNEAQLEKSRLLSDRFSAERPKGSFSTLEIQRTEQGDSAMYLCASSFPRGTPQETQYFGPGTRLLVL.

The count of this clonotype is one. This chain links TRBV30 with TRBJ1-1, with D hard to call. The germline gives CDR1 GTSNPN, CDR2 SVGIG (reference sequence). Between the trimmed V and J ends, which lost 3 bases and 1 base, there was a span of 18 bases. The length of the CDR3 is 16 residues. In DNA, the CDR3 is TGTGCCTGGAGGGGGTTTATGGGAATTCGGAACACTGAAGCTTTCTTT. This encodes CAWRGFMGIRNTEAFF.

The chain joins TRBV3-1 to TRBJ1-1; no definite D call. The ends were cut back, 0 bases at V and 0 bases at J, with 8 bases in the middle. From germline, CDR1 is LGHDT and CDR2 YNNKEL (reference sequence). This CDR3 spans 15 amino acids. The CDR3 region is CASSQDQRVNTEAFF. CDR3 DNA: TGTGCCAGCAGCCAAGATCAAAGAGTGAACACTGAAGCTTTCTTT.

The CDR3 region has the DNA TGTGCCACCAGCCCGTCCACTAGCGGGAGCGAGACCCAGTACTTC. Protein product: CATSPSTSGSETQYF. The chain carries TRBV15 and TRBJ2-5, with TRBD2 matching over 11 bases. The J segment lost 5 bases and the V segment lost 5 bases, leaving 7 bases of the junction unmatched. The CDR3 has 15 amino acids. Germline loops: CDR1 LNHNV, CDR2 YYDKDF (reference sequence).

The chain joins TRBV2 to TRBJ1-1; D is perhaps TRBD1 (6 bases). V was cut by 8 bases and J by 1 base, with 14 bases left in between. The CDR3 is 14 residues long. CDR1 is SNHLY, CDR2 FYNNEI, per germline. CDR3 coding DNA: TGTGCCAGCGTCGAGGGGGTACCGAACACTGAAGCTTTCTTT. It codes for CASVEGVPNTEAFF.

The chain carries TRBV6-2 or TRBV6-3 and TRBJ1-5; weak D call: TRBD1 (6 bases). There are 15 residues in the CDR3. Germline CDR1 is MNHEY and CDR2 is SVGEGT. Trimming stripped 5 bases from V and 0 bases from J, with 11 bases between. The CDR3 coding sequence is TGTGCCAGCAGTACCTCGGACAGTAGCAATCAGCCCCAGCATTTT. As protein: CASSTSDSSNQPQHF.

This clonotype was recorded once. The rearrangement joins TRBV19 to TRBJ2-3, with 8 bases fitting TRBD1. This CDR3 contains 19 residues. Germline V gene data show CDR1 as LNHDA and CDR2 as SQIVND (reference sequence). V was clipped by 0 bases and J by 2 bases; unmatched bases: 13. This CDR3 reads CASSIDPPPRTGPTDTQYF. DNA for the CDR3: TGTGCCAGTAGTATAGATCCGCCACCACGGACAGGGCCCACAGATACGCAGTATTTT.

The chain has TRBV9 and TRBJ1-1; no reliable D call. Trimming left V 2 bases short and J 0 bases short, with 14 bases between. The V gene's germline CDR1 is SGDLS and CDR2 YYNGEE. The length of the CDR3 is 16 residues. CDR3 protein: CASSVTPETMNTEAFF. The CDR3 nucleotides are TGTGCCAGCAGCGTGACCCCTGAGACAATGAACACTGAAGCTTTCTTT.

The V gene is TRBV20-1, the J gene TRBJ2-1; 8 positions agree with TRBD2. Unmatched junction bases numbered 18, after V lost 3 bases and J lost 8 bases. The CDR3 is 17 residues long. Germline CDR1 DFQATT, CDR2 SNEGSKA (reference sequence). CDR3 DNA: TGCAGTGCTAGGGGTCCAGGGTCACTAGCGGCTACGGATGAGCAGTTCTTC. This codes for CSARGPGSLAATDEQFF.

This sequence joins TRBV14 and TRBJ2-3, with D hard to call. Deletions cut 1 base from V and 4 bases from J, with 15 bases between. The CDR3 extends over 16 amino acids. From germline, CDR1 is SGHDN and CDR2 FVKESK. The CDR3 bases are TGTGCCAGCAGCCAAGTGGTGGGAAGTTCGGCAGATACGCAGTATTTT. Residues: CASSQVVGSSADTQYF.

This chain joins TRBV20-1 and TRBJ1-5, with 12 bases identical to TRBD1. Looked up from germline, CDR1 is DFQATT and CDR2 is SNEGSKA (reference sequence). This CDR3 has 18 residues. With V trimmed by 5 bases and J by 0 bases, 11 bases remained unmatched. The CDR3 region has the DNA TGCAGTGCTGGAACCGGGACAGGGGGCATTTATAGCAATCAGCCCCAGCATTTT. Protein product: CSAGTGTGGIYSNQPQHF.

This clonotype occurred once. The V call is TRBV27, the J call TRBJ2-7; 10 bases line up with TRBD2. This CDR3 contains 16 residues. The germline CDR1 and CDR2 sequences are MNHEY and SMNVEV (reference sequence). J was trimmed by 0 bases and V by 2 bases; bases with no gene match: 4. The CDR3 nucleotides read TGTGCCAGCAGTTTAGTCCCTAGCGGGGGCTCCTACGAGCAGTACTTC. It encodes CASSLVPSGGSYEQYF.

This chain joins TRBV27 and TRBJ2-7; D gene ambiguous. V shed 5 bases and J shed 3 bases, with 17 bases lying between them. Germline V gene lookup returns CDR1 MNHEY and CDR2 SMNVEV (reference sequence). This CDR3 has 15 residues. CDR3 DNA sequence: TGTGCCAGCAGTCCGACCGTGTGGCTAGGCTACGAGCAGTACTTC. This sequence encodes CASSPTVWLGYEQYF.

As DNA, the CDR3 is TGTGCCAGCAGCCTAGGGGGCGAGGGGACCCAGTACTTC. Amino acids: CASSLGGEGTQYF. This sequence joins TRBV7-3 and TRBJ2-5; 7 bases fit TRBD1. Looked up from germline, CDR1 is SGHTA and CDR2 is FQGTGA. CDR3 length equals 13 residues. V was pared by 5 bases and J by 7 bases, with 7 bases of the junction left unmatched.

The chain uses TRBV29-1 and TRBJ2-7; D possibly corresponds to TRBD2 (5 bases). With 6 bases removed from V and 2 bases from J, the gap between germline ends came to 11 bases. The CDR3 extends over 12 amino acids. The germline CDR1 and CDR2 sequences are SQVTM and ANQGSEA. CDR3 sequence: CSVEGLTYEQYF. DNA for the CDR3: TGCAGCGTCGAGGGCCTAACCTACGAGCAGTACTTC.